A selection of T cell receptor beta chains follows, all from one sample in a study of blood T cell repertoires in COVID-19. Repertoires were generated with immunoSEQ multiplex PCR, while TCRdb's copy carries only in-frame clones and drops some. The data show roughly 380,000 clones, with about 89% seen just once and 1.3% held by the top ten. Source material: PBMCs or T cells enriched from blood (not recorded which). The receptors originated from a man younger than 40 who had recovered from COVID-19. Each CDR3 is given without its conserved first and last residue.

TRBJ1-3 TRBV7-9 12 ASSGTGRANTIY
TRBJ1-1 TRBV30 13 AWSSDGYMNTEAF
TRBJ2-7 TRBV7-8 12 ASSLAQTGLQQY
TRBJ1-1 TRBV30 9 ACGGGTEAF
TRBJ2-7 TRBV5-1 13 ASSIAGTSSYEQY
TRBJ1-1 TRBV7-9 13 ASSLVTGQNTEAF
TRBJ2-5 TRBV6-1 16 ASSELTSGGPLGETQY
TRBJ2-1 TRBV6-4 13 ASSEGGTSYNEQF
TRBJ2-2 TRBV10-1 10 ASSSNTGELF
TRBJ1-6 TRBV6-5 12 ASSRGLINSPLH
TRBJ2-7 TRBV30 16 AWSPRTGAEANPYEQY
TRBJ1-3 TRBV3-1/TRBV3-2 11 ASTQDRGNTIY
TRBJ1-2 TRBV19 13 ASSADRGRSYGYT
TRBJ2-3 TRBV7-3 10 ASSSTSDTQY
TRBJ1-3 TRBV3-1/TRBV3-2 14 ASSQAAGGYGNTIY
TRBJ2-5 TRBV5-1 12 ASRPTGGKETQY
TRBJ2-1 TRBV7-9 16 ASNSPSGGGAAYNEQF
TRBJ1-2 TRBV11-2 12 ASSLEDRAYGYT
TRBJ1-2 TRBV18 11 ASSLRGLGGYT
TRBJ2-3 TRBV6-5 10 ASSYQGHTQY
TRBJ2-3 TRBV19 12 ASSISQGRDTQY
TRBJ2-3 TRBV2 14 ASSDGTSGGSDTQY
TRBJ1-5 TRBV19 15 ASSTLPWGRGNQPQH